Below, 27 T cell receptor beta chains from the same sample are listed, as sequenced in a study of shared clonotypes between healthy human individuals. Sequencing was performed with immunoSEQ multiplex PCR; in TCRdb, only in-frame clones are kept and a portion is missing. This sample has some 1.5 million clones, with approximately 98% found just once. Sequencing was performed on naive CD4+ T cells sorted from blood. Specified subset: CD45RA+ positively selected. These receptors were collected from a man aged 25 to 45 in good health.

This clone appeared a single time. The chain recombines TRBV6-6 with TRBJ1-2; 9 nucleotides align to TRBD1. Germline V gives CDR1 MNHNY, CDR2 SVGAGI (reference sequence). The trim removed 2 bases at V and 8 bases at J, leaving 6 bases unmatched. This CDR3 has 14 amino acids. CDR3 DNA: TGTGCCAGCAGTTACCTACAGGGGGCGAAGGGCTACACCTTC. It specifies CASSYLQGAKGYTF.

The chain is built from TRBV5-4 and TRBJ2-7; 9 bases agree with TRBD2. V dropped 0 bases and J dropped 5; count of bases not matched to a gene: 6. Germline-derived CDR1 and CDR2 are SGHNT and YYREEE (reference sequence). The CDR3 totals 15 residues. CDR3 residues: CASSLEPSGMHEQYF. For the CDR3, the DNA is TGTGCCAGCAGCTTGGAGCCTAGCGGGATGCACGAGCAGTACTTC. The full variable domain, with the rest looked up from reference TRBV5-4 and TRBJ2-7, is ETGVTQSPTHLIKTRGQQVTLRCSSQSGHNTVSWYQQALGQGPQFIFQYYREEENGRGNFPPRFSGLQFPNYSSELNVNALELDDSALYLCASSLEPSGMHEQYFGPGTRLTVT.

The chain is built from TRBV9 and TRBJ2-1; no clear D. The V gene lost 4 bases and the J gene lost 4 bases, with 15 bases spanning the gap. Looked up from germline, CDR1 is SGDLS and CDR2 is YYNGEE. The CDR3 consists of 15 residues. The CDR3 spells CASSSVGVSYNEQFF. The DNA for the CDR3 is TGTGCCAGCAGCTCCGTTGGGGTTTCTTACAATGAGCAGTTCTTC.

The chain links TRBV30 to TRBJ1-2; possible D gene TRBD1, 6 bases. V was shortened by 5 bases and J by 4 bases, with 14 bases between the two germline ends. The germline gives CDR1 GTSNPN, CDR2 SVGIG (reference sequence). The CDR3 contains 13 residues. Written as DNA, the CDR3 is TGTGCCTGGTACACAGGGCTCGGCTATGGCTACACCTTC. This gives the protein CAWYTGLGYGYTF.

Notes on this clone: Other DNA sequences in this sample translate to the same CDR3. The gene calls are TRBV19 and TRBJ2-7, with D hard to call. Germline V gives CDR1 LNHDA, CDR2 SQIVND (reference sequence). V was cut by 2 bases and J by 5 bases, with 4 bases left in between. CDR3 length equals 11 residues. CDR3 amino acids: CASSIRDEQYF. DNA for the CDR3: TGTGCCAGTAGTATACGGGACGAGCAGTACTTC.

The chain is built from TRBV14 and TRBJ2-3; 8 nucleotides align to TRBD2. The germline V gene has CDR1 SGHDN and CDR2 FVKESK. V gave up 5 bases and J gave up 4 bases; unmatched junction bases: 11. This CDR3 has 16 residues. CDR3: CASSYPGLGDPDTQYF. The CDR3 region has the DNA TGTGCCAGCAGCTATCCGGGACTAGGGGATCCAGATACGCAGTATTTT.

This chain links TRBV18 with TRBJ1-2, with D possibly TRBD1 on 6 matching bases. The CDR3 sequence is 15 residues long. V dropped 0 bases and J dropped 2 bases, with 10 bases sitting between them. Germline assignment: CDR1 KGHSH and CDR2 LQKENI. The CDR3 here is CASSPPYQGNYGYTF. CDR3 nucleotide sequence: TGTGCCAGCTCACCACCGTACCAGGGGAACTATGGCTACACCTTC.

The gene calls are TRBV5-4 and TRBJ2-7; D not resolved. CDR3 length: 14 amino acids. The germline V gene has CDR1 SGHNT and CDR2 YYREEE (reference sequence). With 4 bases removed from V and 5 bases from J, the gap between germline ends came to 16 bases. The CDR3, as DNA: TGTGCCAGCAGCCGCGAAACAGTATCCCACGAGCAGTACTTC. Translation: CASSRETVSHEQYF.

This clone was observed a single time. This chain uses TRBV11-2 with TRBJ2-7; D possibly corresponds to TRBD2 (6 bases). Per the germline V gene, CDR1 is SGHAT and CDR2 is FQNNGV. V shed 7 bases and J shed 5 bases, with 15 bases lying between them. The CDR3 is 13 residues long. The CDR3 DNA reads as TGTGCCAGCACCCGACTAGGTACCCACGAGCAGTACTTC. Translation gives CASTRLGTHEQYF.

This rearrangement joins TRBV7-7 to TRBJ2-3; no clear D. The CDR3 totals 14 residues. V lost 1 base and J 1 base, leaving 6 bases between the germline ends. Germline V CDR1 and CDR2: SSHAT, FNYEAQ (reference sequence). DNA of the CDR3: TGTGCCAGCAGCTTAGGGGCTGGCACAGATACGCAGTATTTT. It translates to CASSLGAGTDTQYF. Full variable domain (remainder filled in from reference TRBV7-7 and TRBJ2-3): GAGVSQSPRYKVTKRGQDVTLRCDPISSHATLYWYQQALGQGPEFLTYFNYEAQPDKSGLPSDRFSAERPEGSISTLTIQRTEQRDSAMYRCASSLGAGTDTQYFGPGTRLTVL.

The genes are TRBV29-1 and TRBJ2-1; TRBD1 agrees at 9 bases. CDR3 length: 13 residues. V trimming: 4 bases; J trimming: 8 bases; junction bases outside the gene matches: 6. CDR1 is SQVTM and CDR2 is ANQGSEA in the germline V gene. For the CDR3, the DNA is TGCAGCGTTGTACAGGGGGCTAGGGATGAGCAGTTCTTC. This gives the protein CSVVQGARDEQFF.

The J gene is TRBJ2-7, the V gene TRBV6-1; D not certain. The V end lost 6 bases, the J end lost 4 bases, and 13 bases lay between the germline ends. Germline V gives CDR1 MNHNS, CDR2 SASEGT. The CDR3 loop spans 13 amino acids. In DNA form, the CDR3 reads TGTGCCAGCAGCACCCGCCGCTCTTACGAGCAGTACTTC. It codes for CASSTRRSYEQYF.

Points on this clone: Within the sample, other DNA sequences also encode this same CDR3. V and J are TRBV4-3 and TRBJ1-2; D is undetermined. Between the trimmed V and J ends, which lost 1 base and 2 bases, there was a span of 2 bases. Germline V gene data show CDR1 as LGHNA and CDR2 as YSLEER. The CDR3 covers 12 residues. CDR3 protein: CASSQGNYGYTF. The CDR3 DNA reads TGCGCCAGCAGCCAAGGGAACTATGGCTACACCTTC.

The chain employs TRBV5-4 and TRBJ2-1, with D unclear. V was clipped by 4 bases and J by 7 bases, with 15 bases between them. The CDR3 has 14 residues. Germline CDR1 is SGHNT and CDR2 is YYREEE (reference sequence). The CDR3 DNA is TGTGCCAGCAGCCCGGCGGCAGATTCAAATGAGCAGTTCTTC. Protein: CASSPAADSNEQFF.

The V call is TRBV7-9, the J call TRBJ1-5, with TRBD1 as a possible D gene (5 bases). Trimming took 3 bases from V and 5 from J, leaving 11 bases between them. Germline loops: CDR1 SEHNR, CDR2 FQNEAQ (reference sequence). The CDR3 extends over 14 amino acids. CDR3 region: CASSFQGSDQPQHF. The CDR3 region has the DNA TGTGCCAGCAGCTTTCAGGGATCGGATCAGCCCCAGCATTTT.

CDR3 sequence: CASRLLAGIVYEQYF. The CDR3 DNA is TGTGCCAGCAGGCTACTAGCGGGAATAGTTTACGAGCAGTACTTC. The V gene is TRBV6-5, the J gene TRBJ2-7, with 10 nucleotides matching TRBD2. The CDR3 loop spans 15 amino acids. With 6 bases clipped from V and 4 bases from J, the junction kept 9 bases outside the gene matches. The germline V gene has CDR1 MNHEY and CDR2 SVGAGI.

The CDR3 DNA sequence: TGTGCCATCCAGGCTAGCCGGTTAAGGGACAATGAGCAGTTCTTC. Translated, it gives CAIQASRLRDNEQFF. The chain links TRBV10-3 to TRBJ2-1, with a tentative D call TRBD2 (5 bases). The V gene's germline CDR1 is ENHRY and CDR2 SYGVKD. The CDR3 consists of 15 residues. With 8 bases removed from V and 5 bases from J, the gap between germline ends came to 19 bases.

On this clone itself: The same CDR3 arises from other DNA sequences in this sample as well. This rearrangement joins TRBV18 to TRBJ2-1; the D is unclear. From germline, CDR1 is KGHSH and CDR2 LQKENI. The V end lost 1 base, the J end lost 6 bases, and 1 base lay between the germline ends. The CDR3 sequence is 11 residues long. The CDR3 coding sequence is TGTGCCAGCTCACCACTCAATGAGCAGTTCTTC. Translated: CASSPLNEQFF.

This chain joins TRBV6-5 and TRBJ2-3; weak D call: TRBD2 (6 bases). Per the germline V gene, CDR1 is MNHEY and CDR2 is SVGAGI. The CDR3 spans 15 residues. Trimming left V 5 bases short and J 4 bases short, with 16 bases between. Here the CDR3 DNA reads TGTGCCAGCAGTACAGACAGCGGGCCCCCAGATACGCAGTATTTT. This translates into CASSTDSGPPDTQYF.

V gene TRBV2 combines with J gene TRBJ1-1, with D tentatively TRBD1 (5 bases). Trimming removed 3 bases from V and 3 bases from J, with 5 bases in between. Germline CDR1 and CDR2: SNHLY and FYNNEI. The CDR3 loop spans 12 amino acids. The CDR3 spells CASSEGHTEAFF. The DNA for the CDR3 is TGTGCCAGCAGTGAGGGACACACTGAAGCTTTCTTT.

The gene calls are TRBV7-9 and TRBJ2-7; 11 bases are a match to TRBD1. The CDR3 has 15 amino acids. CDR1 SEHNR and CDR2 FQNEAQ come from the germline V gene (reference sequence). Trimming at V came to 6 bases and at J to 4 bases, leaving 8 bases not matched to a gene. The CDR3 region has the DNA TGTGCCAGCAGGGAGTCCGGGACAGGGGGATACGAGCAGTACTTC. It codes for CASRESGTGGYEQYF.

Remarks on this clone: Other DNA sequences of this sample code for an identical CDR3. The chain has TRBV7-9 and TRBJ1-2, with a tentative D call TRBD1 (6 bases). The length of the CDR3 is 13 residues. Per the germline V gene, CDR1 is SEHNR and CDR2 is FQNEAQ (reference sequence). V was cut by 4 bases and J by 3 bases, with 9 bases left in between. The CDR3 DNA sequence: TGTGCCAGCAGCTCCGGACAGTACTATGGCTACACCTTC. It translates to CASSSGQYYGYTF.

This chain links TRBV11-1 with TRBJ2-3; TRBD1 is a possible D gene (5 bases). This CDR3 spans 17 amino acids. V lost 4 bases, J lost 0 bases, and 17 bases lay in between. Per germline, CDR1 SGHAT and CDR2 FQDESV (reference sequence). CDR3 amino acids: CASSSGGWGSSTDTQYF. CDR3 coding DNA: TGTGCCAGCAGCTCCGGTGGCTGGGGCTCTAGCACAGATACGCAGTATTTT.

The V call is TRBV18, the J call TRBJ2-7; tentatively, D is TRBD2 (6 bases). Germline V gives CDR1 KGHSH, CDR2 LQKENI. Deletions cut 6 bases from V and 0 bases from J, with 15 bases between. This CDR3 comprises 15 residues. CDR3 DNA sequence: TGTGCCAGCTCGCGGGACTTATTAAACTCCTACGAGCAGTACTTC. This encodes CASSRDLLNSYEQYF.

This sequence joins TRBV4-2 and TRBJ2-7; either TRBD1 or TRBD2 may supply D (5 bases each). From germline, CDR1 is LGHNA and CDR2 YNFKEQ. This CDR3 spans 17 amino acids. Trimming took off 1 base at V and 9 bases at J, with 25 bases between the two ends. The CDR3 loop reads CASSQVVPGPMIQAQYF. The CDR3 DNA follows: TGTGCCAGCAGCCAAGTTGTACCGGGACCCATGATCCAGGCGCAGTACTTC.

Comments on this clone: Other nucleotide sequences from this sample produce the same CDR3. The rearrangement uses TRBV18 and TRBJ2-1; no firm D call. The CDR3 length is 13 residues. Trimming pared 2 bases from V and 2 bases from J, leaving 4 bases between. The germline gives CDR1 KGHSH, CDR2 LQKENI. The chain's CDR3 is CASSPATYNEQFF. The CDR3 coding sequence is TGTGCCAGCTCACCAGCTACCTACAATGAGCAGTTCTTC.

The table lists this clone with a count of one. The chain is built from TRBV6-1 and TRBJ2-7, with D perhaps TRBD2 (5 bases). The CDR3 is 14 residues long. The germline V gene has CDR1 MNHNS and CDR2 SASEGT. Trimming cost V 7 bases and J 4 bases, with 17 bases left between them. Written as DNA, the CDR3 is TGTGCCAGCACTCCCCTGACTACTTCATACGAGCAGTACTTC. Encoded protein: CASTPLTTSYEQYF.